These 12 T cell receptor beta chains were all obtained from the same sample, sequenced in a study of blood T cell repertoires in COVID-19. TCRdb keeps only in-frame clones here, not all; method: immunoSEQ multiplex PCR. The sample has 210,000 or so clones, more than 80% seen once. The sequenced sample was peripheral blood. These receptors were taken from a woman under 40 with COVID-19, enrolled during active disease.

The rearrangement joins TRBV5-5 to TRBJ2-7, with D possibly matching TRBD1 (5 bases). Germline assignment: CDR1 SGHKS and CDR2 YYEKEE (reference sequence). There are 14 residues in the CDR3. The V gene lost 4 bases and the J gene lost 1 base, with 12 bases spanning the gap. The CDR3 here is CASSQSQGSYEQYF. In DNA form, the CDR3 reads TGTGCCAGCAGCCAGAGCCAGGGATCCTACGAGCAGTACTTC.

This chain joins TRBV14 and TRBJ1-1, with a weak D call TRBD1 (5 bases). The CDR3 covers 14 residues. Germline V CDR1 and CDR2: SGHDN, FVKESK. V dropped 4 bases and J dropped 4 bases, with 13 bases sitting between them. The CDR3 region is CASSPQVMTTEAFF. The CDR3 coding sequence is TGTGCCAGCAGCCCACAGGTGATGACCACTGAAGCTTTCTTT.

The rearrangement links TRBV6-5 to TRBJ2-7, with TRBD2 as a possible D gene (5 bases). V was shortened by 0 bases and J by 4 bases, with 13 bases between the two germline ends. Germline CDR1 MNHEY, CDR2 SVGAGI. The CDR3 runs 15 residues. The CDR3 sequence: CASSYSTNRGYEQYF. The CDR3 DNA follows: TGTGCCAGCAGTTACTCCACCAACCGGGGATACGAGCAGTACTTC.

The gene calls are TRBV4-1 and TRBJ1-2; 10 nucleotides line up with TRBD1. Germline CDR1 reads MGHRA; CDR2 reads YSYEKL. After removal of 3 bases from V and 0 bases from J, the junction contained 7 bases not matched to a gene. This CDR3 is 17 amino acids long. The CDR3 coding sequence is TGCGCCAGCAGCCACATCTTCGGACAGGGGGCTAACTATGGCTACACCTTC. It is translated as CASSHIFGQGANYGYTF.

The V gene is TRBV19, the J gene TRBJ1-3; TRBD1 agrees at 9 bases. The CDR3 length is 16 residues. Germline trimming cut 5 bases from V and 1 base from J; bases unmatched to any gene: 6. The germline V gene has CDR1 LNHDA and CDR2 SQIVND (reference sequence). The CDR3 coding sequence is TGTGCCAGTAGTCCCGGACAGGGGATTTCTGGAAACACCATATATTTT. Protein product: CASSPGQGISGNTIYF.

The rearrangement uses TRBV7-9 and TRBJ1-2; tentative D call: TRBD1 (5 bases). V lost 5 bases and J lost 4, with 14 bases in between. The germline V gene has CDR1 SEHNR and CDR2 FQNEAQ (reference sequence). The CDR3 is 14 amino acids. CDR3 DNA sequence: TGTGCCAGCAGCCCCCCCGCACAGGTCTATGGCTACACCTTC. It is translated as CASSPPAQVYGYTF.

The rearrangement links TRBV5-5 to TRBJ2-3; a possible D gene is TRBD1 (6 bases). V was pared by 4 bases and J by 1 base, with 16 bases between. This CDR3 contains 16 residues. CDR1 and CDR2 from the germline V gene are SGHKS and YYEKEE (reference sequence). The chain's CDR3 is CASSPGTPERTDTQYF. The CDR3 DNA follows: TGTGCCAGCAGCCCCGGGACACCGGAACGCACAGATACGCAGTATTTT.

The rearrangement uses TRBV6-5 and TRBJ2-3; the match to TRBD1 covers 9 bases. With V trimmed by 10 bases and J by 3 bases, 5 bases remained unmatched. The germline V gene encodes CDR1 MNHEY and CDR2 SVGAGI. CDR3 length equals 13 residues. The CDR3 sequence: CATRQGVTDTQYF. CDR3 DNA sequence: TGTGCCACGCGACAGGGGGTTACAGATACGCAGTATTTT.

This clone was observed once. This clone may be a read error of a much larger clone one base away. CDR3 loop: CATSNLQFGGVDTQYF. In DNA, the CDR3 is TGTGCCACCAGTAATTTGCAATTTGGGGGCGTAGATACGCAGTATTTT. The gene calls are TRBV24-1 and TRBJ2-3, with a possible D match to TRBD1 (6 bases). The CDR3 is 16 amino acids. Looked up from germline, CDR1 is KGHDR and CDR2 is SFDVKD.

The J gene is TRBJ1-5, the V gene TRBV11-2; weak D call: TRBD1 (6 bases). The germline CDR1 and CDR2 sequences are SGHAT and FQNNGV. Trimming removed 5 bases at V and 3 bases at J, with 17 bases between. The CDR3 is 16 residues long. CDR3 residues: CASSRDTDRFNQPQHF. The CDR3 nucleotides are TGTGCCAGCAGCCGCGATACCGACAGGTTCAATCAGCCCCAGCATTTT. Full variable domain (remainder filled in from reference TRBV11-2 and TRBJ1-5): EAGVAQSPRYKIIEKRQSVAFWCNPISGHATLYWYQQILGQGPKLLIQFQNNGVVDDSQLPKDRFSAERLKGVDSTLKIQPAKLEDSAVYLCASSRDTDRFNQPQHFGDGTRLSIL.

The chain has TRBV12-3 or TRBV12-4 and TRBJ2-5, with 7 bases identical to TRBD2. The CDR3 runs to 12 residues. The ends lost 8 bases at V and 6 bases at J; junction bases unmatched: 6. This CDR3 is CASGRAGKTQYF. The DNA of the CDR3 is TGTGCCAGCGGGAGGGCGGGGAAGACCCAGTACTTC.

This clone was seen just once. The identical CDR3 is also encoded by other nucleotide sequences in the sample. The V gene is TRBV5-1, the J gene TRBJ2-7; D gene ambiguous. The CDR3 contains 14 residues. The V end was cut by 0 bases, the J end by 0 bases, with 7 bases between. Germline-derived CDR1 and CDR2 are SGHRS and YFSETQ. Here the CDR3 DNA reads TGCGCCAGCAGCTTGGTGTCGAGCTCCTACGAGCAGTACTTC. This codes for CASSLVSSSYEQYF.